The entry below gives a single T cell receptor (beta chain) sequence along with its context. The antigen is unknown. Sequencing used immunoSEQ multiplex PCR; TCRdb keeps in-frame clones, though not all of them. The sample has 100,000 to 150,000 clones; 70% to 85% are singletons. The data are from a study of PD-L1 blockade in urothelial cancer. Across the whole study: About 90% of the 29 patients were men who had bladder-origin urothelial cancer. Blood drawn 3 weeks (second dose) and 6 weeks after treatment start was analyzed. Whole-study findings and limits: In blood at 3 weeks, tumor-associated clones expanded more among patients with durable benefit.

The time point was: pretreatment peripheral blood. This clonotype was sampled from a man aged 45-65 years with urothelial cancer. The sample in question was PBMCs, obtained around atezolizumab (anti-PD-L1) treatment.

CDR3 loop: CASLDRGHQPQHF. CDR3 in DNA: TGTGCCAGCTTGGACAGGGGGCACCAGCCCCAGCATTTT. V gene TRBV6-1 combines with J gene TRBJ1-5; 11 positions agree with TRBD1. Germline V gives CDR1 MNHNS, CDR2 SASEGT. After removal of 8 bases from V and 7 bases from J, the junction contained 4 bases not matched to a gene. This CDR3 is 13 amino acids long.